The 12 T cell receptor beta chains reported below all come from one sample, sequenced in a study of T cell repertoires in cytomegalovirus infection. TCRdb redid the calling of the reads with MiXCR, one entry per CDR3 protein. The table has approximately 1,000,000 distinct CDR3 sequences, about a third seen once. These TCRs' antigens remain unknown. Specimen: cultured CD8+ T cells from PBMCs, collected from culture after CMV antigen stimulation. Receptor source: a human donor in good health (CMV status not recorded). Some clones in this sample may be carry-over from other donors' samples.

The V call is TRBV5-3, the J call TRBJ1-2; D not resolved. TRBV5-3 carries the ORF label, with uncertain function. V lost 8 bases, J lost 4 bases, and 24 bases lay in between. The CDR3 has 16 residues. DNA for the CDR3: TGTGCCAGCAGCCCGGACGCTGGGCAGGCCGGCTATGGCTACACCTTC. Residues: CASSPDAGQAGYGYTF.

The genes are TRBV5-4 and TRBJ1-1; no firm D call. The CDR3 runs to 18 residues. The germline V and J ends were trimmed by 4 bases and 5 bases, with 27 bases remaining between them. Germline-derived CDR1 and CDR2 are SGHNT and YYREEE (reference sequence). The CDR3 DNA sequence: TGTGCCAGCAGCGCGGACTCCGGTTTTCACCTGACGAGAACTGAAGCTTTCTTT. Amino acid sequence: CASSADSGFHLTRTEAFF.

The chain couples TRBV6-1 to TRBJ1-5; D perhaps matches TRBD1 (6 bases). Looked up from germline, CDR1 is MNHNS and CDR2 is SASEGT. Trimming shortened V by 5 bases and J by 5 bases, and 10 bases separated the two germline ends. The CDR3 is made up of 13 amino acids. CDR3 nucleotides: TGTGCCAGCAGTAGGAAGGGGGATCAGCCCCAGCATTTT. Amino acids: CASSRKGDQPQHF.

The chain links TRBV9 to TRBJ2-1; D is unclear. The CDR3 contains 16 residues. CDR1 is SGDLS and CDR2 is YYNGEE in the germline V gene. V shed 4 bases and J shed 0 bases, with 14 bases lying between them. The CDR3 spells CASSPEGLPSYNEQFF. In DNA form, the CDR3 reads TGTGCCAGCAGCCCTGAAGGTCTACCCTCCTACAATGAGCAGTTCTTC.

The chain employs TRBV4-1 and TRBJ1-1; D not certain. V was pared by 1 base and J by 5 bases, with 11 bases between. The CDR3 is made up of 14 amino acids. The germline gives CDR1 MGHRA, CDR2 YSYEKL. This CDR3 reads CASSQGGFDTEAFF. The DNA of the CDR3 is TGCGCCAGCAGCCAAGGGGGTTTTGATACTGAAGCTTTCTTT.

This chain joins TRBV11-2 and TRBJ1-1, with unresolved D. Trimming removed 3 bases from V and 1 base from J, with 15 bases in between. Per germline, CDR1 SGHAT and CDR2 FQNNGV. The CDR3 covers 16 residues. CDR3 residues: CASSFWEGHRNTEAFF. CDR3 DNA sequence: TGTGCCAGCAGCTTCTGGGAGGGTCACAGGAACACTGAAGCTTTCTTT. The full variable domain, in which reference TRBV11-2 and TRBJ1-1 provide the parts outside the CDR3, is EAGVAQSPRYKIIEKRQSVAFWCNPISGHATLYWYQQILGQGPKLLIQFQNNGVVDDSQLPKDRFSAERLKGVDSTLKIQPAKLEDSAVYLCASSFWEGHRNTEAFFGQGTRLTVV.

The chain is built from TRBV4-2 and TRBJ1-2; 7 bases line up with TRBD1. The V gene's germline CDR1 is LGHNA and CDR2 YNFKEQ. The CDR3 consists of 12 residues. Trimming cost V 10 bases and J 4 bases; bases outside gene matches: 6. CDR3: CATKGGSYGYTF. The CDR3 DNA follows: TGTGCCACGAAAGGGGGCTCCTATGGCTACACCTTC.

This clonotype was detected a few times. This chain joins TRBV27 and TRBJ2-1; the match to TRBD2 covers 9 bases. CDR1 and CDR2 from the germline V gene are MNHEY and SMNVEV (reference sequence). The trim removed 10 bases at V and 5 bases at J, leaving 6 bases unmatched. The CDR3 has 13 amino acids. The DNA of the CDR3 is TGTGCCACCAAGCGGGGGGCTCACAATGAGCAGTTCTTC. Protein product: CATKRGAHNEQFF.

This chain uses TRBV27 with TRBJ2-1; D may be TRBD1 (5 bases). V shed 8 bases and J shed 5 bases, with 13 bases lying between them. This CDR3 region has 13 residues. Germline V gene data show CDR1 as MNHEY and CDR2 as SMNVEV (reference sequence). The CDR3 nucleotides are TGTGCCAGCGCTCCTGACAGACACAATGAGCAGTTCTTC. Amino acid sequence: CASAPDRHNEQFF.

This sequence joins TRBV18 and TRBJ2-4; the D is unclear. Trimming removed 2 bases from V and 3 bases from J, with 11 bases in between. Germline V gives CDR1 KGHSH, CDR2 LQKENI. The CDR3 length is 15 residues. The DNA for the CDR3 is TGTGCCAGCTCACCAACGCAGGCCTTCAAAAACATTCAGTACTTC. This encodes CASSPTQAFKNIQYF.

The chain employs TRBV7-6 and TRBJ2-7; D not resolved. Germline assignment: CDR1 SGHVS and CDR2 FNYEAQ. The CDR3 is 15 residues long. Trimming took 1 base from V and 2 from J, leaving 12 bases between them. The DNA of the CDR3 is TGTGCCAGCAGCTTAGACGCAGACCGAGCCTACGAGCAGTACTTC. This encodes CASSLDADRAYEQYF.

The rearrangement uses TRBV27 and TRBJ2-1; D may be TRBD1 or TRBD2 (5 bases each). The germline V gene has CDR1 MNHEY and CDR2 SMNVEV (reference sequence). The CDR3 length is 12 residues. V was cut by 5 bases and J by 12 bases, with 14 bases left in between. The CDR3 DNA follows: TGTGCCAGCAGTGACGGGGCGAGGGGGCAGTTCTTC. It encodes CASSDGARGQFF.